This entry lists 24 T cell receptor beta chains sequenced from one sample in a study of shared T cell receptors in the human thymus. Some clones are missing from TCRdb's copy, which holds only in-frame ones; the method was immunoSEQ multiplex PCR. Here the sample spans roughly 500,000 clones, approximately 78% being singletons. These data were also filed under a second study, of human thymus T cells.

The source material was thymocytes. These receptor sequences come from a boy less than two years old with a congenital heart defect.

The count of this clone is one. The chain has TRBV19 and TRBJ2-7; tentatively, D is TRBD1 (5 bases). CDR1 LNHDA and CDR2 SQIVND come from the germline V gene (reference sequence). The ends were cut back, 6 bases at V and 5 bases at J, with 17 bases in the middle. This CDR3 has 14 amino acids. This CDR3 is CASSPASGKHEQYF. In DNA form, the CDR3 reads TGTGCCAGTAGCCCAGCCTCAGGGAAACACGAGCAGTACTTC.

In this sample, this clone turned up a few times. V and J are TRBV4-1 and TRBJ1-2; 8 bases line up with TRBD1. The V gene end was trimmed by 4 bases and the J gene end by 2 bases; junction bases not matched to a gene: 12. This CDR3 comprises 17 residues. Germline CDR1 is MGHRA and CDR2 is YSYEKL. Here the CDR3 reads CASSPGGRGRLNYGYTF. DNA of the CDR3: TGCGCCAGCAGCCCGGGGGGCAGGGGGCGATTAAACTATGGCTACACCTTC.

V gene TRBV6-5 combines with J gene TRBJ2-3, with D hard to call. Germline V CDR1 and CDR2: MNHEY, SVGAGI. The CDR3 has 13 amino acids. With 2 bases removed from V and 6 bases from J, the gap between germline ends came to 9 bases. The chain's CDR3 is CASSYPPRDTQYF. DNA for the CDR3: TGTGCCAGCAGTTACCCCCCTCGGGATACGCAGTATTTT.

A few counts support this clone. This chain connects TRBV4-3 to TRBJ2-7; 9 nucleotides align to TRBD2. Trimming removed 2 bases from V and 0 bases from J; junction bases left unmatched: 11. This CDR3 comprises 18 residues. Germline V lookup: CDR1 LGHNA, CDR2 YSLEER. The CDR3 is CASSQHRGLAGTSYEQYF. DNA for the CDR3: TGCGCCAGCAGCCAACACCGGGGTCTAGCGGGAACCTCCTACGAGCAGTACTTC.

The chain couples TRBV15 to TRBJ2-7, with 12 nucleotides matching TRBD2. Germline CDR1 LNHNV, CDR2 YYDKDF (reference sequence). The ends lost 0 bases at V and 0 bases at J; junction bases unmatched: 9. The CDR3 sequence is 19 residues long. The CDR3 DNA follows: TGTGCCACCAGCAGAGATCGGGGACTAGCGGGCCGAAGCTCCTACGAGCAGTACTTC. This translates into CATSRDRGLAGRSSYEQYF.

CDR3 DNA sequence: TGTGCCAGCAGTATGACAGTTACACCCAGGAGCTCCTACGAGCAGTACTTC. It is translated as CASSMTVTPRSSYEQYF. The V and J genes are TRBV27 and TRBJ2-7; D possibly corresponds to TRBD1 (5 bases). CDR1 MNHEY and CDR2 SMNVEV come from the germline V gene (reference sequence). This CDR3 is built from 17 residues. Deletions cut 5 bases from V and 0 bases from J, with 20 bases between.

The chain joins TRBV4-3 to TRBJ1-2, with 8 positions matching TRBD1. CDR1 LGHNA and CDR2 YSLEER come from the germline V gene. J was trimmed by 9 bases and V by 5 bases; bases with no gene match: 17. The CDR3 length is 16 residues. This chain's CDR3 is CASSNLYGQGRDCYTF. The CDR3, as DNA: TGCGCCAGCAGCAACCTTTACGGACAGGGCAGAGATTGCTACACCTTC.

This chain joins TRBV5-1 and TRBJ2-1; 10 bases are shared with TRBD2. Germline values: CDR1 SGHRS, CDR2 YFSETQ. V lost 0 bases, J lost 5 bases, and 8 bases stayed unmatched. The CDR3 is 17 residues long. The CDR3 DNA follows: TGCGCCAGCAGCTTGGCGAGGTTTAGCGGGAGGAACAATGAGCAGTTCTTC. It encodes CASSLARFSGRNNEQFF.

The chain links TRBV30 to TRBJ2-2; 14 bases agree with TRBD2. CDR3 length: 21 amino acids. V was clipped by 4 bases and J by 5 bases; unmatched bases: 21. Germline-derived CDR1 and CDR2 are GTSNPN and SVGIG (reference sequence). The CDR3 spells CAWISPWVPGTSGRGTGELFF. As DNA, the CDR3 is TGTGCCTGGATATCTCCATGGGTCCCGGGGACTAGCGGGAGAGGAACCGGGGAGCTGTTTTTT. The whole variable domain, filled in from reference TRBV30 and TRBJ2-2, reads SQTIHQWPATLVQPVGSPLSLECTVEGTSNPNLYWYRQAAGRGLQLLFYSVGIGQISSEVPQNLSASRPQDRQFILSSKKLLLSDSGFYLCAWISPWVPGTSGRGTGELFFGEGSRLTVL.

The rearrangement uses TRBV27 and TRBJ2-1, with D maybe TRBD2 (6 bases). Germline V gene data show CDR1 as MNHEY and CDR2 as SMNVEV (reference sequence). The CDR3 is 14 amino acids. V lost 5 bases to trimming and J lost 1 base, with 9 bases between them. The CDR3 DNA reads TGTGCCAGCAGTCCGGGACTGTCCTACAATGAGCAGTTCTTC. Translation gives CASSPGLSYNEQFF.

This clone appeared once. This CDR3 is CASSPSRDRGGTEAFF. The CDR3 DNA follows: TGTGCCAGCAGTCCGTCCCGGGACAGGGGCGGCACTGAAGCTTTCTTT. The chain uses TRBV27 and TRBJ1-1; 10 bases align to TRBD1. Germline V lookup: CDR1 MNHEY, CDR2 SMNVEV (reference sequence). V was clipped by 5 bases and J by 4 bases; unmatched bases: 10. The CDR3 totals 16 residues.

This chain uses TRBV5-1 with TRBJ1-4; 9 nucleotides line up with TRBD1. This CDR3 contains 15 residues. Trimming at V came to 4 bases and at J to 3 bases, leaving 4 bases not matched to a gene. Germline CDR1 is SGHRS and CDR2 is YFSETQ. The CDR3 nucleotides are TGCGCCAGCAGCACCAGACAGGGGGCTAATGAAAAACTGTTTTTT. It yields the protein CASSTRQGANEKLFF.

The sample holds a few counts of this clone. The rearrangement links TRBV19 to TRBJ2-1; D is perhaps TRBD1 (6 bases). With 7 bases removed from V and 2 bases from J, the gap between germline ends came to 15 bases. Germline values: CDR1 LNHDA, CDR2 SQIVND (reference sequence). The CDR3 covers 15 residues. The CDR3 reads CASIDRPSPYNEQFF. In DNA, the CDR3 is TGTGCCAGTATTGACAGGCCGAGCCCCTACAATGAGCAGTTCTTC.

The J gene is TRBJ2-1, the V gene TRBV6-1; D is uncertain. V lost 4 bases to trimming and J lost 4 bases, with 11 bases between them. From germline, CDR1 is MNHNS and CDR2 SASEGT. The CDR3 has 14 residues. The CDR3 is CASSVPAEYNEQFF. The CDR3 nucleotides are TGTGCCAGCAGTGTGCCTGCGGAGTACAATGAGCAGTTCTTC.

J is TRBJ1-5 and V is TRBV2; 9 nucleotides agree with TRBD1. Per germline, CDR1 SNHLY and CDR2 FYNNEI. The CDR3 is 15 amino acids. Unmatched junction bases numbered 6, after V lost 6 bases and J lost 3 bases. Here the CDR3 reads CASRWGDRANQPQHF. CDR3 DNA: TGTGCCAGCAGATGGGGGGACAGGGCCAATCAGCCCCAGCATTTT. Looking up the rest from reference TRBV2 and TRBJ1-5 gives the full variable domain: EPEVTQTPSHQVTQMGQEVILRCVPISNHLYFYWYRQILGQKVEFLVSFYNNEISEKSEIFDDQFSVERPDGSNFTLKIRSTKLEDSAMYFCASRWGDRANQPQHFGDGTRLSIL.

CDR3 region: CASSLYDLLAGVFAYEQYF. CDR3 DNA sequence: TGTGCCAGCAGCTTATATGACCTTCTAGCGGGTGTTTTCGCCTACGAGCAGTACTTC. The chain combines TRBV11-3 with TRBJ2-7; 8 bases fit TRBD2. V trimming: 2 bases; J trimming: 2 bases; junction bases outside the gene matches: 17. The CDR3 sequence is 19 residues long. CDR1 and CDR2 (germline): SGHNT, YENEEA.

The chain uses TRBV19 and TRBJ1-1; 7 nucleotides agree with TRBD1. The germline gives CDR1 LNHDA, CDR2 SQIVND (reference sequence). This CDR3 spans 15 amino acids. The trim removed 8 bases at V and 0 bases at J, leaving 9 bases unmatched. The CDR3 here is CASASDRPLNTEAFF. The DNA for the CDR3 is TGTGCCAGTGCCTCGGACAGGCCCCTGAACACTGAAGCTTTCTTT.

The V gene is TRBV15, the J gene TRBJ1-2; D ambiguous. The CDR3 is 17 amino acids. Trimming stripped 1 base from V and 0 bases from J, with 15 bases between. Germline V lookup: CDR1 LNHNV, CDR2 YYDKDF (reference sequence). The CDR3 DNA follows: TGTGCCACCAGCAGAGGCCAGTCCGTACCTGCTAACTATGGCTACACCTTC. Translating gives CATSRGQSVPANYGYTF.

The chain combines TRBV7-6 with TRBJ2-3, with D possibly being TRBD2 (5 bases). The CDR3 runs to 12 residues. V was shortened by 5 bases and J by 4 bases, with 7 bases between the two germline ends. Germline CDR1 SGHVS, CDR2 FNYEAQ. The CDR3 is CASSRSADTQYF. The CDR3 DNA follows: TGTGCCAGCAGCCGTAGCGCAGATACGCAGTATTTT.

The rearrangement links TRBV20-1 to TRBJ2-7; D is uncertain. Deletions cut 4 bases from V and 4 bases from J, with 8 bases between. Germline CDR1 DFQATT, CDR2 SNEGSKA (reference sequence). The CDR3 covers 11 residues. CDR3 residues: CSATVVYEQYF. CDR3 DNA sequence: TGCAGTGCTACAGTGGTATACGAGCAGTACTTC.

The chain is built from TRBV19 and TRBJ1-2; TRBD1 might be the D (5 bases). The V gene's germline CDR1 is LNHDA and CDR2 SQIVND (reference sequence). V was trimmed by 6 bases and J by 3 bases, leaving 23 bases between them. The CDR3 length is 17 residues. CDR3 DNA sequence: TGTGCCAGTAGCACCCCGCTTGGGGGGAAGGCAGACTATGGCTACACCTTC. Its protein product is CASSTPLGGKADYGYTF.

This rearrangement joins TRBV7-9 to TRBJ2-3; 9 bases line up with TRBD2. Germline loops: CDR1 SEHNR, CDR2 FQNEAQ (reference sequence). The CDR3 has 18 amino acids. V lost 5 bases to trimming and J lost 4 bases; unmatched junction nucleotides: 16. The CDR3 region has the DNA TGTGCCAGCAGCCCCGTGAGCGGGAGGATTATTGGTGCAGATACGCAGTATTTT. Encoded protein: CASSPVSGRIIGADTQYF. The full variable domain, in which reference TRBV7-9 and TRBJ2-3 provide the parts outside the CDR3, is DTGVSQNPRHKITKRGQNVTFRCDPISEHNRLYWYRQTLGQGPEFLTYFQNEAQLEKSRLLSDRFSAERPKGSFSTLEIQRTEQGDSAMYLCASSPVSGRIIGADTQYFGPGTRLTVL.

The rearrangement joins TRBV4-1 to TRBJ2-2; 7 bases match TRBD2. Looked up from germline, CDR1 is MGHRA and CDR2 is YSYEKL. This CDR3 contains 15 residues. J was trimmed by 6 bases and V by 1 base; bases with no gene match: 5. CDR3 nucleotide sequence: TGCGCCAGCAGCCAAGCAAGCGGGACTGCCGGGGAGCTGTTTTTT. Translation gives CASSQASGTAGELFF.

The rearrangement links TRBV14 to TRBJ2-7; 8 bases line up with TRBD1. The CDR3 has 14 residues. The V gene's germline CDR1 is SGHDN and CDR2 FVKESK. Unmatched junction bases numbered 9, after V lost 6 bases and J lost 5 bases. CDR3 DNA: TGTGCCAGCAGTAGGGACAGGCCGTGGGACGAGCAGTACTTC. Protein sequence: CASSRDRPWDEQYF.